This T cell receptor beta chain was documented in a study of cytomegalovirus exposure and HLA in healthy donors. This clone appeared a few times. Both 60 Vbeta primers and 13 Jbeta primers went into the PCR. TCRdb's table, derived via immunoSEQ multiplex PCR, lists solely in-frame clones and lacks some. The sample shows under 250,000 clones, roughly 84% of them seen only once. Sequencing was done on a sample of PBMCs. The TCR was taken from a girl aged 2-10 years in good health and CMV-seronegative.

The CDR3 sequence is CASPERGRTEAFF. The CDR3 bases are TGCGCCAGCCCGGAGAGGGGGAGAACTGAAGCTTTCTTT. This chain uses TRBV10-1 with TRBJ1-1; D is perhaps TRBD1 (6 bases). CDR3 length: 13 residues. V gave up 8 bases and J gave up 5 bases, with 15 bases separating them. Looked up from germline, CDR1 is WNHNN and CDR2 is SYGVQD (reference sequence).